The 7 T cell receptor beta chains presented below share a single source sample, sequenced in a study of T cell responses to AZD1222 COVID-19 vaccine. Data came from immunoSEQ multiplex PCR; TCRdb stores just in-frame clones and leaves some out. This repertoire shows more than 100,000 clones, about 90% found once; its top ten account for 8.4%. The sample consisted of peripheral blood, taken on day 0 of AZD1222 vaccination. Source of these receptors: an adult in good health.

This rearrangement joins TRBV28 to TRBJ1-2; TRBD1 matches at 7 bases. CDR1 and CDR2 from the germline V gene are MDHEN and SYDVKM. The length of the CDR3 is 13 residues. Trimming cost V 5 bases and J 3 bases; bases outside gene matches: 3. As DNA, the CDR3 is TGTGCCAGCAGTACGGGACAGCACTATGGCTACACCTTC. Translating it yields CASSTGQHYGYTF.

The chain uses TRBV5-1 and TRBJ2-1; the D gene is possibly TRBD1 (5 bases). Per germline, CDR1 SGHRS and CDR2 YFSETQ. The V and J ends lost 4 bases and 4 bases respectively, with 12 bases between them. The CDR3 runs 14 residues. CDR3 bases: TGCGCCAGCAGCCAACAGGTCGTTTACAATGAGCAGTTCTTC. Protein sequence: CASSQQVVYNEQFF.

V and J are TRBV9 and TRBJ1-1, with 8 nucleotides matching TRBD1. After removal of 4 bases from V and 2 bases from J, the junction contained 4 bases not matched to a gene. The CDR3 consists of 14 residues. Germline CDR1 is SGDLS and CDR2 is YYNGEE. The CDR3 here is CASSQGASNTEAFF. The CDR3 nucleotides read TGTGCCAGCAGCCAGGGGGCAAGCAACACTGAAGCTTTCTTT.

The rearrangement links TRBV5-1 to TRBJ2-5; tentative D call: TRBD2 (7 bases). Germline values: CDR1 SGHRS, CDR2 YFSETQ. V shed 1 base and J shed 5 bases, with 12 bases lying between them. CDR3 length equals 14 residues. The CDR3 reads CASSLTGGLETQYF. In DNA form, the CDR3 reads TGCGCCAGCAGCTTGACGGGGGGCTTGGAGACCCAGTACTTC.

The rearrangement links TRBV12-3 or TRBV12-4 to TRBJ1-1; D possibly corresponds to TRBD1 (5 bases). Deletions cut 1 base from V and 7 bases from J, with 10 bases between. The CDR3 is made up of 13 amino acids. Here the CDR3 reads CASSLGGEGEAFF. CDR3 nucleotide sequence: TGTGCCAGCAGTTTAGGGGGCGAGGGTGAAGCTTTCTTT.

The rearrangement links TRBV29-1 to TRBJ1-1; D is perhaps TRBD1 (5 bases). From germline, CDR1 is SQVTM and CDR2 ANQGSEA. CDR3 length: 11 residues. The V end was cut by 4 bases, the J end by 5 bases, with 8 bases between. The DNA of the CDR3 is TGCAGCGTTGTACAGGTGACTGAAGCTTTCTTT. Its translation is CSVVQVTEAFF.

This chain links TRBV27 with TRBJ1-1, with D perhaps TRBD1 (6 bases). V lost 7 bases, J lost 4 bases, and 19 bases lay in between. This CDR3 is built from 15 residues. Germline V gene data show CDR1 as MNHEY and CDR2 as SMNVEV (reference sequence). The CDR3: CASILAGGLGTEAFF. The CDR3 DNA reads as TGTGCCAGCATCTTAGCTGGGGGGCTGGGCACTGAAGCTTTCTTT.